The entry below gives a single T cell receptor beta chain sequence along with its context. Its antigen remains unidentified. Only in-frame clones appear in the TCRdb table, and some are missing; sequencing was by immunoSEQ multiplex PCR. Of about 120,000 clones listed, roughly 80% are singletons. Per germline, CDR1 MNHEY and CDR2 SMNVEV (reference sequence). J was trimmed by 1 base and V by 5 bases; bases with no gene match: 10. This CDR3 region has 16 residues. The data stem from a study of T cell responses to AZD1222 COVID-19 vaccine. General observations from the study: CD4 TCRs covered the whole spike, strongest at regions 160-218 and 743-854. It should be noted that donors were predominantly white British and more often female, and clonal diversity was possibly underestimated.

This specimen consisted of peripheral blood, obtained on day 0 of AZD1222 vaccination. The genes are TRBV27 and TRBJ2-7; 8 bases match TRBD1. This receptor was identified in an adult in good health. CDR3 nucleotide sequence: TGTGCCAGCAGTCTCGATGGACAGGGTGTGTCCTACGAGCAGTACTTC. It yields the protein CASSLDGQGVSYEQYF.